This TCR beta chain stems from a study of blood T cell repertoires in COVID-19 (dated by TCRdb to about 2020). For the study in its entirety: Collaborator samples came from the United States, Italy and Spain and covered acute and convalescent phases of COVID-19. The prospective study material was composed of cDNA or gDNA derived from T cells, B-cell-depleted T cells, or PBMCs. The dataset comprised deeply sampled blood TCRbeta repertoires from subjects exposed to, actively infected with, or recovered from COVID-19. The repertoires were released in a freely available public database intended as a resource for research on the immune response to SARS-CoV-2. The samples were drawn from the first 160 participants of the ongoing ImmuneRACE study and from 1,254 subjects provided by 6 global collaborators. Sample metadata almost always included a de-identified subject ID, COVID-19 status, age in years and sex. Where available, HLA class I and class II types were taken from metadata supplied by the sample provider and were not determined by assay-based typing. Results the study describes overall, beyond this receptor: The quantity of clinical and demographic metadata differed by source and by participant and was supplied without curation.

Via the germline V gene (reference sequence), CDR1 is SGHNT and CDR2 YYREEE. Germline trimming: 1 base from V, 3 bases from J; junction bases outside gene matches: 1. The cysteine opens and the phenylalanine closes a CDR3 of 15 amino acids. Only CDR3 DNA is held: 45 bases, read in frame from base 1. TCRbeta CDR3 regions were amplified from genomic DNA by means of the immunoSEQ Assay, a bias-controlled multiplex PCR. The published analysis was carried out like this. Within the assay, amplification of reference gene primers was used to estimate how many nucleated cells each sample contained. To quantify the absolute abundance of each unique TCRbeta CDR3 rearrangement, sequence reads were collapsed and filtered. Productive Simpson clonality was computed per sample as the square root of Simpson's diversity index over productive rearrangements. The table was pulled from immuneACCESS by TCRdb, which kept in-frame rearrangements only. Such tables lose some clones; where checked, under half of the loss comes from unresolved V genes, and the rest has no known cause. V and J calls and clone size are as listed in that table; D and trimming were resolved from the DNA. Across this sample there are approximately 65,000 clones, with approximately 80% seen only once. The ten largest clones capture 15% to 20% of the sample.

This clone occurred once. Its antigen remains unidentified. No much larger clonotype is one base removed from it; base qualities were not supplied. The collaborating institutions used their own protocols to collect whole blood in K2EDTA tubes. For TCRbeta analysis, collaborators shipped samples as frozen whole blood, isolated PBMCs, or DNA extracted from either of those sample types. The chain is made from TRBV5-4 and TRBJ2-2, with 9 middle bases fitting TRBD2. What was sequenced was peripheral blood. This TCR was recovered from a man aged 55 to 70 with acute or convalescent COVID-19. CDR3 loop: CASSLRLADTGELFF. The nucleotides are TGTGCCAGCAGCTTGCGACTAGCGGACACCGGGGAGCTGTTTTTT.